The next 5 T cell receptor beta chains were all read from a single sample in a study of CD8+CD57+ T cells in acquired aplastic anemia. Patients chosen for sequencing had shown CD8+CD57+ cell expansion by flow cytometry. The use of genomic DNA as template underpinned the TCR beta VDJ and CDR3 profiling. One entry per CDR3 protein, called by TCRdb with MiXCR from the reads. The sample has 180,000 or so distinct CDR3 sequences; less than 60% are singletons. The sequencing sample was made of sorted CD4+, CD8+, or CD8+CD57+ T cells (not recorded which) from PBMCs. The receptor source for this set is a human donor with aplastic anemia.

This clonotype has a count of ten or more. The rearrangement uses TRBV20-1 and TRBJ1-1; 9 bases are a match to TRBD1. This CDR3 region has 14 residues. Germline lookup yields CDR1 DFQATT and CDR2 SNEGSKA (reference sequence). J gave up 10 bases and V 7 bases, and 16 bases lay outside the gene matches. CDR3 coding DNA: TGCAGTGTGACCGGGACAGGGACACCGGGCGCAGCTTTCTTT. Protein sequence: CSVTGTGTPGAAFF.

There are many counts of this clonotype. The chain combines TRBV7-2 with TRBJ1-5; D gene ambiguous. Trimming removed 5 bases from V and 0 bases from J, with 11 bases in between. CDR3 size: 15 residues. The germline gives CDR1 SGHTA, CDR2 FQGNSA. CDR3 sequence: CASSGSSFSNQPQHF. The CDR3 DNA is TGTGCCAGCAGCGGATCCTCCTTTAGCAATCAGCCCCAGCATTTT.

V usage is TRBV5-4 and J usage is TRBJ1-4; 7 bases are shared with TRBD1. V shed 4 bases, J shed 7 bases, and the junction held 4 bases outside the gene matches. The CDR3 is 13 residues long. Per the germline V gene, CDR1 is SGHNT and CDR2 is YYREEE (reference sequence). CDR3 in amino acids: CASSEQGSEKLFF. In nucleotides, the CDR3 is TGTGCCAGCAGCGAACAGGGGAGTGAAAAACTGTTTTTT.

This clonotype occurred a few times. The chain carries TRBV6-1 and TRBJ2-1; D tentatively fits TRBD1 or TRBD2 (6 bases each). Trimming shortened V by 6 bases and J by 0 bases, and 12 bases separated the two germline ends. From germline, CDR1 is MNHNS and CDR2 SASEGT. The CDR3 extends over 15 amino acids. The CDR3 spells CASRGGGSSYNEQFF. In nucleotides, the CDR3 is TGTGCCAGCAGGGGGGGCGGGTCCTCCTACAATGAGCAGTTCTTC.

This chain links TRBV15 with TRBJ1-5; 8 positions agree with TRBD1. CDR3 length: 17 residues. The germline gives CDR1 LNHNV, CDR2 YYDKDF (reference sequence). With V trimmed by 6 bases and J by 1 base, 11 bases remained unmatched. Written as DNA, the CDR3 is TGTGCCACCAGACGGACAGGGACGGTGGTGAGCAATCAGCCCCAGCATTTT. Its translation is CATRRTGTVVSNQPQHF.